The 23 T cell receptor beta chains listed next were all sequenced from one sample in a study of T cells of healthy individuals. One entry per CDR3 protein results from TCRdb running MiXCR on the 5' RACE reads. The repertoire consists of approximately 52,000 distinct CDR3 sequences, with about 14% occurring once and the leading ten covering about 16%. Receptors originate from a human donor in good health.

The chain recombines TRBV2 with TRBJ2-1, with D unresolved. Germline lookup yields CDR1 SNHLY and CDR2 FYNNEI. CDR3 length: 12 residues. Trimming cost V 4 bases and J 5 bases, with 6 bases left between them. CDR3 residues: CASSGLDNEQFF. The CDR3 nucleotides read TGTGCCAGCAGTGGCCTAGACAATGAGCAGTTCTTC.

The rearrangement uses TRBV10-2 and TRBJ2-1, with D unresolved. This CDR3 has 12 residues. Per the germline V gene, CDR1 is WSHSY and CDR2 is SAAADI. The ends were cut back, 7 bases at V and 5 bases at J, with 9 bases in the middle. In nucleotides, the CDR3 is TGCGCCAGCACCGCCCGTGACAATGAGCAGTTCTTC. The encoded protein is CASTARDNEQFF.

The chain joins TRBV6-5 to TRBJ1-6; a weak D match, TRBD1 (6 bases). The CDR3 extends over 16 amino acids. V lost 7 bases, J lost 0 bases, and 13 bases lay in between. The germline gives CDR1 MNHEY, CDR2 SVGAGI. The CDR3 DNA reads as TGTGCCAGCAACAAGGGGGGAAGCTCCTATAATTCACCCCTCCACTTT. This encodes CASNKGGSSYNSPLHF.

In this sample, this clonotype turned up many times. The V and J genes are TRBV5-6 and TRBJ1-4; a possible D gene is TRBD1 (6 bases). The CDR3 covers 15 residues. V lost 6 bases and J lost 3, with 15 bases in between. Germline V gene sequence: CDR1 SGHDT, CDR2 YYEEEE. The CDR3 reads CASTPGGRANEKLFF. In nucleotides, the CDR3 is TGTGCCAGCACCCCCGGGGGGCGGGCTAATGAAAAACTGTTTTTT.

This clonotype was seen ten or more times. The rearrangement links TRBV11-2 to TRBJ1-1; a possible D gene is TRBD1 (5 bases). Germline V gives CDR1 SGHAT, CDR2 FQNNGV. The CDR3 sequence is 13 residues long. The ends were cut back, 3 bases at V and 5 bases at J, with 10 bases in the middle. This chain's CDR3 is CASSLGRDTEAFF. The CDR3 bases are TGTGCCAGCAGCTTGGGCAGGGATACTGAAGCTTTCTTT. Variable domain in full (rest from reference TRBV11-2 and TRBJ1-1): EAGVAQSPRYKIIEKRQSVAFWCNPISGHATLYWYQQILGQGPKLLIQFQNNGVVDDSQLPKDRFSAERLKGVDSTLKIQPAKLEDSAVYLCASSLGRDTEAFFGQGTRLTVV.

Only a few counts were recorded for this clonotype. The chain couples TRBV20-1 to TRBJ1-6; D remains ambiguous. The V end lost 1 base, the J end lost 5 bases, and 9 bases lay between the germline ends. Germline assignment: CDR1 DFQATT and CDR2 SNEGSKA (reference sequence). This CDR3 is 14 amino acids long. The CDR3 reads CSARVGRNNSPLHF. Written as DNA, the CDR3 is TGCAGTGCTAGAGTTGGGCGTAATAATTCACCCCTCCACTTT.

This clonotype was picked up many times. V gene TRBV28 combines with J gene TRBJ2-3; TRBD2 aligns across 11 bases. From germline, CDR1 is MDHEN and CDR2 SYDVKM. The V and J ends lost 6 bases and 14 bases, in that order; junction bases with no gene match: 13. This CDR3 comprises 14 residues. This chain's CDR3 is CASRGTSSGGNVYF. The CDR3 DNA reads TGTGCCAGCAGGGGGACTTCTAGCGGGGGGAATGTGTATTTT.

This clonotype was found a few times. The rearrangement uses TRBV4-3 and TRBJ2-7; tentatively, D is TRBD2 (6 bases). CDR1 and CDR2 (germline): LGHNA, YSLEER. The V and J ends lost 0 bases and 2 bases respectively, with 11 bases between them. CDR3 length: 15 residues. CDR3 amino acids: CASSQDPTGAYEQYF. The DNA of the CDR3 is TGCGCCAGCAGCCAAGATCCTACGGGGGCCTACGAGCAGTACTTC.

The chain employs TRBV6-2 or TRBV6-3 and TRBJ2-1; 11 nucleotides match TRBD2. Trimming took 8 bases from V and 8 from J; bases not matched to a gene: 11. Germline CDR1 and CDR2: MNHEY and SVGEGT. This CDR3 region has 15 residues. The CDR3 region is CASRIAGGLFDEQFF. In nucleotides, the CDR3 is TGTGCCAGCCGAATAGCGGGGGGGTTATTCGATGAGCAGTTCTTC.

The table lists this clonotype with many counts. The CDR3 protein is CASSEAKFGTGTSGFQETQYF. DNA of the CDR3: TGTGCCAGCAGTGAAGCTAAATTCGGGACTGGGACTAGCGGTTTCCAAGAGACCCAGTACTTC. V usage is TRBV6-1 and J usage is TRBJ2-5, with 11 bases fitting TRBD2. Trimming at V came to 0 bases and at J to 1 base, leaving 16 bases not matched to a gene. The germline CDR1 and CDR2 sequences are MNHNS and SASEGT. The CDR3 contains 21 residues.

This clonotype was detected many times. The chain couples TRBV7-2 to TRBJ1-2; D may be TRBD1 (6 bases). The CDR3 has 15 amino acids. CDR1 and CDR2 from the germline V gene are SGHTA and FQGNSA. V lost 2 bases to trimming and J lost 2 bases, with 12 bases between them. The CDR3 nucleotides read TGTGCCAGCAGCTTAAGATTCACAGGGAACTATGGCTACACCTTC. It translates to CASSLRFTGNYGYTF.

The chain recombines TRBV12-5 with TRBJ2-1; D is unclear. Trimming cost V 0 bases and J 10 bases, with 10 bases left between them. CDR3 length: 13 amino acids. Germline loops: CDR1 LGHNT, CDR2 FRNRAP. The CDR3 sequence is CASGLVASSEQFF. The CDR3 DNA reads as TGTGCTAGTGGTTTGGTGGCGAGCTCCGAGCAGTTCTTC.

This clonotype has ten or more counts. The chain carries TRBV5-1 and TRBJ2-5; D is possibly TRBD2 (6 bases). Germline CDR1 reads SGHRS; CDR2 reads YFSETQ. CDR3 length: 15 amino acids. V was shortened by 4 bases and J by 1 base, with 14 bases between the two germline ends. This CDR3 reads CASSQGGSFQETQYF. DNA of the CDR3: TGCGCCAGCAGCCAGGGAGGCAGTTTCCAAGAGACCCAGTACTTC.

This clonotype was detected ten times or more. V and J are TRBV20-1 and TRBJ2-5, with 11 bases aligning to TRBD1. The ends lost 6 bases at V and 6 bases at J; junction bases unmatched: 12. The CDR3 extends over 15 amino acids. Germline assignment: CDR1 DFQATT and CDR2 SNEGSKA (reference sequence). DNA for the CDR3: TGCAGTGCAGGTCCCCGGACAGGGGGCGGAAAGACCCAGTACTTC. Translating gives CSAGPRTGGGKTQYF.

This clonotype has just a few counts. The chain combines TRBV20-1 with TRBJ2-3; the D gene is possibly TRBD2 (7 bases). The length of the CDR3 is 16 residues. V was shortened by 5 bases and J by 3 bases, with 21 bases between the two germline ends. Germline loops: CDR1 DFQATT, CDR2 SNEGSKA (reference sequence). CDR3 in amino acids: CSAGGGILWRTDTQYF. The CDR3 DNA reads as TGCAGTGCTGGGGGGGGCATTTTATGGAGGACAGATACGCAGTATTTT.

The chain combines TRBV7-6 with TRBJ2-3; tentative D call: TRBD1 (5 bases). V was shortened by 1 base and J by 6 bases, with 14 bases between the two germline ends. The V gene's germline CDR1 is SGHVS and CDR2 FNYEAQ. The CDR3 totals 15 residues. CDR3 sequence: CASSLDHRPGDTQYF. CDR3 in DNA: TGTGCCAGCAGCTTAGATCACAGGCCAGGGGATACGCAGTATTTT.

This clonotype was picked up many times. This chain connects TRBV7-8 to TRBJ1-6; 8 nucleotides align to TRBD1. Germline V gene data show CDR1 as SGHVS and CDR2 as FQNEAQ. The trim removed 5 bases at V and 5 bases at J, leaving 14 bases unmatched. The CDR3 is 18 amino acids. CDR3 DNA sequence: TGTGCCAGCAGCCCCTCATATACGACGGGACAGGATAATTCACCCCTCCACTTT. Translated, it gives CASSPSYTTGQDNSPLHF.

The J gene is TRBJ2-7, the V gene TRBV10-3; 8 bases map to TRBD1. CDR3 length equals 13 residues. Germline trimming cut 8 bases from V and 0 bases from J; bases unmatched to any gene: 3. Germline V gene data show CDR1 as ENHRY and CDR2 as SYGVKD. CDR3 nucleotides: TGTGCCATCGGACAGGGCGGCTCCTACGAGCAGTACTTC. This codes for CAIGQGGSYEQYF.

This clonotype was seen repeatedly, ten times or more. J is TRBJ2-6 and V is TRBV20-1; 7 nucleotides agree with TRBD1. In germline, CDR1 is DFQATT, CDR2 SNEGSKA (reference sequence). V dropped 4 bases and J dropped 0; count of bases not matched to a gene: 6. The CDR3 loop spans 16 amino acids. CDR3 region: CSATSRDSSGANVLTF. In nucleotides, the CDR3 is TGCAGTGCTACTTCTCGGGACAGCTCTGGGGCCAACGTCCTGACTTTC.

This clonotype was picked up a small number of times. The genes are TRBV3-1 and TRBJ2-4; D not certain. The CDR3 totals 15 residues. Trimming removed 3 bases at V and 0 bases at J, with 9 bases between. Germline loops: CDR1 LGHDT, CDR2 YNNKEL (reference sequence). The CDR3 region has the DNA TGTGCCAGCAGCCACCCTGTACTAGCCAAAAACATTCAGTACTTC. This translates into CASSHPVLAKNIQYF. Combining the CDR3 with reference TRBV3-1 and TRBJ2-4 gives the whole variable domain DTAVSQTPKYLVTQMGNDKSIKCEQNLGHDTMYWYKQDSKKFLKIMFSYNNKELIINETVPNRFSPKSPDKAHLNLHINSLELGDSAVYFCASSHPVLAKNIQYFGAGTRLSVL.

This clonotype was detected only a few times. The rearrangement links TRBV29-1 to TRBJ1-4, with a tentative D call TRBD1 (6 bases). The CDR3 is made up of 13 amino acids. Trimming pared 6 bases from V and 8 bases from J, leaving 16 bases between. Germline V gene sequence: CDR1 SQVTM, CDR2 ANQGSEA. The DNA of the CDR3 is TGCAGCGTGCGGGCAGGGGCGGGGGAAAAACTGTTTTTT. It yields the protein CSVRAGAGEKLFF.

V and J are TRBV7-2 and TRBJ1-2; unclear D gene. Germline assignment: CDR1 SGHTA and CDR2 FQGNSA. V was pared by 1 base and J by 3 bases, with 15 bases between. The CDR3 has 16 amino acids. DNA for the CDR3: TGTGCCAGCAGCTTAGGTTTCGGCAGCGCCTACTATGGCTACACCTTC. Protein product: CASSLGFGSAYYGYTF.

This clonotype showed up many times. The DNA for the CDR3 is TGTGCCAGCAGCGCAGTCTTCGGAGGTACGCAGTATTTT. It yields the protein CASSAVFGGTQYF. The chain couples TRBV9 to TRBJ2-3; possible D gene TRBD2, 5 bases. The V gene lost 3 bases and the J gene lost 8 bases, with 13 bases spanning the gap. The CDR3 runs to 13 residues. Germline loops: CDR1 SGDLS, CDR2 YYNGEE.